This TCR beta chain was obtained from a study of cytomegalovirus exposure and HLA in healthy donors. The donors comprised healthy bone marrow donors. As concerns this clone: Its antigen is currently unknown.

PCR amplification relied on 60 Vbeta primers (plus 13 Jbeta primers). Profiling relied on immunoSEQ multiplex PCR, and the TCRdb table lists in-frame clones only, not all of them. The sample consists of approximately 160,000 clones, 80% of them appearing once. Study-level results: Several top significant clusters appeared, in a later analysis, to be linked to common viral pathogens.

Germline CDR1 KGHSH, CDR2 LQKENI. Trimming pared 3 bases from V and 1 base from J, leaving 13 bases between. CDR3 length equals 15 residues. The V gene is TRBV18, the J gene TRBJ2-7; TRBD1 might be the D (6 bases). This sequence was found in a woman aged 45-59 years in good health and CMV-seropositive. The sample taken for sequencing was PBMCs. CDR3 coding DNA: TGTGCCAGCTCACCGAATCCGGGACATTCCTACGAGCAGTACTTC. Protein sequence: CASSPNPGHSYEQYF.